The entry below describes one T cell receptor beta chain. Sequencing was performed with immunoSEQ multiplex PCR; in TCRdb, only in-frame clones are kept and a portion is missing. There are about 40,000 clones in the sample; 90% to 95% occur only once, and over 9.5% lies in the top ten. This sample stems from a study of T cells in localized non-small cell lung cancer. Trimming stripped 1 base from V and 4 bases from J, with 7 bases between. Germline loops: CDR1 LGHNA, CDR2 YNFKEQ. The CDR3 is 14 residues long. Sequenced here: PBMCs, sampled before any cancer treatment. This clonotype originated in a woman aged 35 to 75 with stage II lung adenocarcinoma. The chain carries TRBV4-2 and TRBJ1-4; D ambiguous. CDR3 sequence: CASSQAGGNEKLFF. For the CDR3, the DNA is TGTGCCAGCAGCCAAGCGGGAGGTAATGAAAAACTGTTTTTT.